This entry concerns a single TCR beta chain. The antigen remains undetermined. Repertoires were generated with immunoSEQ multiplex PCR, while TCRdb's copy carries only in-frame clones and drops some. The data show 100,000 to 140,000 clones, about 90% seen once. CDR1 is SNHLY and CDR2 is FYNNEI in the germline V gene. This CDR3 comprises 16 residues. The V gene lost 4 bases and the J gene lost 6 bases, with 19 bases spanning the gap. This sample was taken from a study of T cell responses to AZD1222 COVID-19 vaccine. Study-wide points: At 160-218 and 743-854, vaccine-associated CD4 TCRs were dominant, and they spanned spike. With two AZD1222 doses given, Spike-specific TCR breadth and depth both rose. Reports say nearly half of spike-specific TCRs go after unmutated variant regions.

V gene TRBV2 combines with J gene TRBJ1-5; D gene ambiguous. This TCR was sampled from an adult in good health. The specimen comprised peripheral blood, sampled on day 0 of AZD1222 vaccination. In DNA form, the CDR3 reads TGTGCCAGCAGTGGAACAGCGTTCCGGAAAGGTCAGCCCCAGCATTTT. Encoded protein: CASSGTAFRKGQPQHF.